A single sample is the source of the 7 T cell receptor beta chains below, sequenced in a study of cytomegalovirus exposure and HLA in healthy donors (dated by TCRdb to the late 2010s). Libraries were built with the immunoSEQ multiplex PCR assay. For the multiplex PCR, a mixture combining 60 forward primers for TCR Vbeta segments and 13 reverse primers for TCR Jbeta segments was used. As stored in TCRdb, this immuneACCESS dataset retains in-frame rearrangements with V and J assigned. A fraction of the clones does not appear; measured against another copy, unresolved V genes explain less than half of the discrepancy, and the remainder lacks a known reason. A total of approximately 150,000 clones appear in this sample, around two thirds of them only once. Around 1.9% of the sample comes from the top ten. The sequenced sample was PBMCs. These TCRs come from a male donor in good health and CMV-seronegative.

The chain couples TRBV7-3 to TRBJ2-2; TRBD2 agrees at 13 bases. The CDR3 extends over 17 amino acids. Per the germline V gene, CDR1 is SGHTA and CDR2 is FQGTGA. Losses at the gene ends were 2 bases for V and 8 bases for J; bases not matched to a gene: 8. The CDR3 loop reads CASSLSGLAGAGGELFF. The CDR3 coding sequence is TGTGCCAGCAGCTTATCAGGACTAGCGGGGGCCGGAGGGGAGCTGTTTTTT.

This clone was detected ten times or more. The J gene is TRBJ2-6, the V gene TRBV7-8; D possibly corresponds to TRBD2 (5 bases). The CDR3 is 16 residues long. Trimming shortened V by 5 bases and J by 1 base, and 12 bases separated the two germline ends. The germline gives CDR1 SGHVS, CDR2 FQNEAQ. CDR3 in DNA: TGTGCCAGCAGCCACGCCCGGGGATCTGGGGCCAACGTCCTGACTTTC. Its translation is CASSHARGSGANVLTF.

The J gene is TRBJ2-7, the V gene TRBV25-1; 10 bases agree with TRBD2. This CDR3 region has 14 residues. After removal of 3 bases from V and 7 bases from J, the junction contained 6 bases not matched to a gene. Germline V CDR1 and CDR2: MGHDK, SYGVNS. CDR3 sequence reads: CASSDGLAVLEQYF. The CDR3 nucleotides are TGTGCCAGCAGTGATGGACTAGCGGTCTTGGAGCAGTACTTC.

The CDR3 DNA follows: TGCGCCACCCCGACTACCAATTCACCCCTCCACTTT. Protein sequence: CATPTTNSPLHF. The V and J genes are TRBV10-1 and TRBJ1-6; unclear D gene. Germline CDR1 is WNHNN and CDR2 is SYGVQD (reference sequence). The CDR3 contains 12 residues. V shed 10 bases and J shed 7 bases, with 11 bases lying between them.

This clone was detected only a few times. The chain joins TRBV2 to TRBJ1-5, with D possibly being TRBD1 (5 bases). CDR1 is SNHLY and CDR2 is FYNNEI in the germline V gene. V was pared by 7 bases and J by 0 bases, with 16 bases between. CDR3 length: 16 residues. CDR3 coding DNA: TGTGCCAGCATCGGAGGGGCAATTGGTAGCAATCAGCCCCAGCATTTT. This sequence encodes CASIGGAIGSNQPQHF. The full variable domain, rest sourced from reference TRBV2 and TRBJ1-5, is EPEVTQTPSHQVTQMGQEVILRCVPISNHLYFYWYRQILGQKVEFLVSFYNNEISEKSEIFDDQFSVERPDGSNFTLKIRSTKLEDSAMYFCASIGGAIGSNQPQHFGDGTRLSIL.

This clone was observed once. The gene calls are TRBV4-1 and TRBJ1-1, with 9 bases that match TRBD1. Germline CDR1 reads MGHRA; CDR2 reads YSYEKL. This CDR3 region has 13 residues. The J segment lost 12 bases and the V segment lost 1 base, leaving 6 bases of the junction unmatched. This chain's CDR3 is CASSQVSDRGTFF. The CDR3, as DNA: TGCGCCAGCAGCCAAGTGTCGGACAGGGGAACTTTCTTT.

This chain uses TRBV5-6 with TRBJ1-1; D ambiguous. Deletions cut 5 bases from V and 1 base from J, with 9 bases between. Germline V gives CDR1 SGHDT, CDR2 YYEEEE. This CDR3 comprises 13 residues. The DNA of the CDR3 is TGTGCCAGCAGTTGGGCTCCGAACACTGAAGCTTTCTTT. This codes for CASSWAPNTEAFF. The full variable domain, its missing parts supplied by reference TRBV5-6 and TRBJ1-1, is DAGVTQSPTHLIKTRGQQVTLRCSPKSGHDTVSWYQQALGQGPQFIFQYYEEEERQRGNFPDRFSGHQFPNYSSELNVNALLLGDSALYLCASSWAPNTEAFFGQGTRLTVV.